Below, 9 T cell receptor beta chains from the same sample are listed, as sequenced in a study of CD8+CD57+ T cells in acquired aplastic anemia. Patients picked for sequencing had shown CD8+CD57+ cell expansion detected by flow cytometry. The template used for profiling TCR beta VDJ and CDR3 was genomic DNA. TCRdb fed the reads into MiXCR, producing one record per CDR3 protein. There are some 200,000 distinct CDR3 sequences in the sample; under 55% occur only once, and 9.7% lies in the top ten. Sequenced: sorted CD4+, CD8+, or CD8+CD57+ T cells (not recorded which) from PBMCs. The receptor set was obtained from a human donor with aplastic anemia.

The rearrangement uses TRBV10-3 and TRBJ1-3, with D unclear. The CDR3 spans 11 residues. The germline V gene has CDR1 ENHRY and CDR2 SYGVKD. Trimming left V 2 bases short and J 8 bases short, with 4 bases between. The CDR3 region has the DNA TGTGCCATCAGTGAGGGGGACACCATATATTTT. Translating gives CAISEGDTIYF.

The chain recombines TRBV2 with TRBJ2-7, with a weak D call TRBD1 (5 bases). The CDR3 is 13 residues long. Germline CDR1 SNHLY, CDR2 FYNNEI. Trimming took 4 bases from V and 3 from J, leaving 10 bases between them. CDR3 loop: CASSVRQFYEQYF. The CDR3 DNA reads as TGTGCCAGCAGTGTAAGACAGTTCTACGAGCAGTACTTC.

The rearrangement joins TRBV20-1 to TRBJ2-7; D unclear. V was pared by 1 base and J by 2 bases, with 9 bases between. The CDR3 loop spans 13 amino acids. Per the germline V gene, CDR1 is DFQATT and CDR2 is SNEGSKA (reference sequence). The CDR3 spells CSARGGLPYEQYF. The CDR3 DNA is TGCAGTGCTAGAGGGGGATTACCCTACGAGCAGTACTTC.

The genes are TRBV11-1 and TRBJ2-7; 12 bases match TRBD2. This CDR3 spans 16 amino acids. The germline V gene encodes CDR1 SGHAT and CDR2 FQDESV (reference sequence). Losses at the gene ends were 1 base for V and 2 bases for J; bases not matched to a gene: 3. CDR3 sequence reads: CASSLGTSGETYEQYF. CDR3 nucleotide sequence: TGTGCCAGCAGCTTAGGGACTAGCGGGGAGACCTACGAGCAGTACTTC.

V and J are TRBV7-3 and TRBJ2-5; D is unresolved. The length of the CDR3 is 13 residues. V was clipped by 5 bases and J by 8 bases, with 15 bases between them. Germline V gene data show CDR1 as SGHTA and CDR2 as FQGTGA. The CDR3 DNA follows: TGTGCCAGCAGCCCAACGACGAGAGAAACCCAGTACTTC. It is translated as CASSPTTRETQYF.

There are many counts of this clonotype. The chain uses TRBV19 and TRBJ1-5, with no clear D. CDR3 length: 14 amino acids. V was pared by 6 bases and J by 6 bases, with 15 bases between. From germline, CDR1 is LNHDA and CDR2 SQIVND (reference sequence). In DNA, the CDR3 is TGTGCCAGTAGCTACGGGTCAGCTATTCAGCCCCAGCATTTT. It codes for CASSYGSAIQPQHF.

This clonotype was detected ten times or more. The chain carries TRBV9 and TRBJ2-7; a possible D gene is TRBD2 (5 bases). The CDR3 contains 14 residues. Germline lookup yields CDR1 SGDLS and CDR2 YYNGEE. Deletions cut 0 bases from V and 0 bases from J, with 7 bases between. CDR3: CASSVGSASYEQYF. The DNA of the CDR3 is TGTGCCAGCAGCGTAGGTAGCGCCTCCTACGAGCAGTACTTC. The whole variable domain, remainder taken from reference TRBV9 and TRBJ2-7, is DSGVTQTPKHLITATGQRVTLRCSPRSGDLSVYWYQQSLDQGLQFLIQYYNGEERAKGNILERFSAQQFPDLHSELNLSSLELGDSALYFCASSVGSASYEQYFGPGTRLTVT.

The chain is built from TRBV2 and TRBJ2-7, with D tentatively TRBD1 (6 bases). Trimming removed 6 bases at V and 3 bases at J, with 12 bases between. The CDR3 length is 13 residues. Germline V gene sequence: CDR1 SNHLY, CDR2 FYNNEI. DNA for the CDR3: TGTGCCAGCAGCTTACCGACAGGCTACGAGCAGTACTTC. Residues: CASSLPTGYEQYF.

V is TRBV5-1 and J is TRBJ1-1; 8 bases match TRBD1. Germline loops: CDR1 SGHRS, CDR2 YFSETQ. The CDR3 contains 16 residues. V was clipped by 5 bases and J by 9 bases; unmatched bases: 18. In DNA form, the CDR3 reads TGCGCCAGCAGAGTGGCCTCGGCGGACAGGGAATTTCAAGCTTTCTTT. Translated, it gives CASRVASADREFQAFF.